The clone carrying this T cell receptor (beta chain) was recorded only once. Losses at the gene ends were 1 base for V and 2 bases for J; bases not matched to a gene: 5. Germline lookup yields CDR1 LNHNV and CDR2 YYDKDF (reference sequence). The CDR3 is 16 amino acids. The sample belongs to a study of blood T cell repertoires in COVID-19. Study-level information: Donors in the United States, Italy and Spain gave samples during acute or convalescent COVID-19. PBMCs, B-cell-depleted T cells, or T cells provided the cDNA or gDNA that made up the material.

As originally analysed: Reference gene primer amplification gave nucleated cell count estimates. Sequencing used immunoSEQ multiplex PCR; TCRdb keeps in-frame clones, though not all of them. V, J and clone size are taken as reported in that table, and D and trimming were inferred from the DNA itself. This sample has 85,000 to 100,000 clones, with less than 85% found just once. This sequence joins TRBV15 and TRBJ2-3, with 8 bases fitting TRBD2. Sample: peripheral blood. This TCR came from an elderly woman with active or convalescent COVID-19. The CDR3 loop reads CATSRVVAGSTDTQYF. CDR3 coding DNA: TGTGCCACCAGCAGAGTGGTAGCGGGATCCACAGATACGCAGTATTTT.